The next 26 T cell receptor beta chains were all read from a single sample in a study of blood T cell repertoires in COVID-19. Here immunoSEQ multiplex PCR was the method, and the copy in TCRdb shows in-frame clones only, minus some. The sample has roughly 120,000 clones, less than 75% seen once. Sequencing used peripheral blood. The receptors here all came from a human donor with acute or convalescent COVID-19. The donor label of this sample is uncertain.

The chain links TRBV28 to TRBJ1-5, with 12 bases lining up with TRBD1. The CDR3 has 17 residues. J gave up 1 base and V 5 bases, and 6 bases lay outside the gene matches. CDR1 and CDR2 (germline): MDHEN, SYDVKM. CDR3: CASSTPGQGASNQPQHF. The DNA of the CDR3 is TGTGCCAGCAGTACACCGGGACAGGGGGCCAGCAATCAGCCCCAGCATTTT.

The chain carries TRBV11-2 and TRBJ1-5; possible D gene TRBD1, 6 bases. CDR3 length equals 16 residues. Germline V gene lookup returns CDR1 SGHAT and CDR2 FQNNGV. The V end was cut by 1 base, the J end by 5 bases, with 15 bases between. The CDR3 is CASSLGTAYSDQPQHF. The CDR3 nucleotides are TGTGCCAGCAGCTTAGGGACAGCTTACTCGGATCAGCCCCAGCATTTT. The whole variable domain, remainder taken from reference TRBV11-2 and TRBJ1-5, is EAGVAQSPRYKIIEKRQSVAFWCNPISGHATLYWYQQILGQGPKLLIQFQNNGVVDDSQLPKDRFSAERLKGVDSTLKIQPAKLEDSAVYLCASSLGTAYSDQPQHFGDGTRLSIL.

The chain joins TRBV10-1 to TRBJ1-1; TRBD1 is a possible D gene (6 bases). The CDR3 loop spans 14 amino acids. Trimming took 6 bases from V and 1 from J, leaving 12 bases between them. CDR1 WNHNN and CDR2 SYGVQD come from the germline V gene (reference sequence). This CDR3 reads CASRKDRWNTEAFF. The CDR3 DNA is TGCGCCAGCAGGAAGGACAGATGGAACACTGAAGCTTTCTTT.

This CDR3 reads CAWSVRQGANQPQHF. CDR3 nucleotide sequence: TGTGCCTGGAGTGTACGACAGGGCGCCAATCAGCCCCAGCATTTT. This chain joins TRBV30 and TRBJ1-5; 7 bases fit TRBD1. The J segment lost 3 bases and the V segment lost 0 bases, leaving 5 bases of the junction unmatched. Germline V gives CDR1 GTSNPN, CDR2 SVGIG (reference sequence). The CDR3 has 15 residues.

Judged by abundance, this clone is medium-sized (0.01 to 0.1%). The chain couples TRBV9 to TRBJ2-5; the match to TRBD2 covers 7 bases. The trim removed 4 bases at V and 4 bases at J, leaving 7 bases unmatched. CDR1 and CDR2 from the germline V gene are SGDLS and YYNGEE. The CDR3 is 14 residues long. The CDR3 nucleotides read TGTGCCAGCAGCCTCGGGGGGAGGGTAGAGACCCAGTACTTC. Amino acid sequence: CASSLGGRVETQYF.

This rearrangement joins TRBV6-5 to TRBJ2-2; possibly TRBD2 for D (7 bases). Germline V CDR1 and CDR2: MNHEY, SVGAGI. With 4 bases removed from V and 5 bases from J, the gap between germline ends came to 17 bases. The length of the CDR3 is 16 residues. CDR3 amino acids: CASSSLEGGRTGELFF. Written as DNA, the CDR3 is TGTGCCAGCAGTTCACTCGAGGGGGGGCGAACCGGGGAGCTGTTTTTT.

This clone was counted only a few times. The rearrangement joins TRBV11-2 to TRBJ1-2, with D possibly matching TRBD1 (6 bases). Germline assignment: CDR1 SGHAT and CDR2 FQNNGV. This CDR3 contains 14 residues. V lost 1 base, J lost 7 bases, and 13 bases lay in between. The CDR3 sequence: CASSLVLGAAGYTF. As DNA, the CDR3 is TGTGCCAGCAGCTTAGTTCTGGGGGCGGCTGGCTACACCTTC.

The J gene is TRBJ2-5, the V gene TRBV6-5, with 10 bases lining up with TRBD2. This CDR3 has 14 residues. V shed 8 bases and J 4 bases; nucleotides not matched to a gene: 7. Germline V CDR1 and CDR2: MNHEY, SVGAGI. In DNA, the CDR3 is TGTGCCAGCGGGGGACTAGCGTCAGTAGAGACCCAGTACTTC. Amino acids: CASGGLASVETQYF.

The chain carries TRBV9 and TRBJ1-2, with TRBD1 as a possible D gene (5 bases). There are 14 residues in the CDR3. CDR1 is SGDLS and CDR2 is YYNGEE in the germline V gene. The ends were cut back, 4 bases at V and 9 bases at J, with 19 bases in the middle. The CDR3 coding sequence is TGTGCCAGCAGCACGCCTCCCGACGGGGGGAGCTACACCTTC. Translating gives CASSTPPDGGSYTF.

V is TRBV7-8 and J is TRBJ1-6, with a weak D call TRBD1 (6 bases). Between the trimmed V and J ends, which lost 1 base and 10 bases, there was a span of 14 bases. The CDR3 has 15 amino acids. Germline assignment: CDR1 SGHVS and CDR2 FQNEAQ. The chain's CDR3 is CASSLGVQGGSPLHF. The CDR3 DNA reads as TGTGCCAGCAGCTTAGGGGTACAGGGTGGGTCACCCCTCCACTTT.

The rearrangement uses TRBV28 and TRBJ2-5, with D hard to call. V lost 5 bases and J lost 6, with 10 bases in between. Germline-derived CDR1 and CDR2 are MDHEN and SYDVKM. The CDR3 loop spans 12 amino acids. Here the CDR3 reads CASSRGRKTQYF. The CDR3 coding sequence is TGTGCCAGCAGTAGAGGTAGGAAGACCCAGTACTTC.

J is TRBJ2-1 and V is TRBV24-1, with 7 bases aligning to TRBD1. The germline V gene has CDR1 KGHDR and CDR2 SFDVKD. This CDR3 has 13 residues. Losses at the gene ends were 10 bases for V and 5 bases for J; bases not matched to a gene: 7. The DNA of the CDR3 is TGTGCCACAGGGACAGAGTGGAACAATGAGCAGTTCTTC. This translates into CATGTEWNNEQFF.

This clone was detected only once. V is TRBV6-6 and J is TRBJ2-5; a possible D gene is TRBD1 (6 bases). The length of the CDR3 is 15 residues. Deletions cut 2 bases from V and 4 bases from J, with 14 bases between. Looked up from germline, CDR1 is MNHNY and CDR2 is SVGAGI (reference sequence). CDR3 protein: CASSYTDSFGETQYF. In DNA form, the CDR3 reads TGTGCCAGCAGTTACACGGACAGTTTTGGAGAGACCCAGTACTTC.

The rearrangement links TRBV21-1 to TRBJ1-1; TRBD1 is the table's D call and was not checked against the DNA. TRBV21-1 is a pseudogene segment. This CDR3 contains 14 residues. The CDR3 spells CASSNRTVNTEAFF. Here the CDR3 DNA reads TGTGCCAGCAGCAACCGGACAGTGAACACTGAAGCTTTCTTT.

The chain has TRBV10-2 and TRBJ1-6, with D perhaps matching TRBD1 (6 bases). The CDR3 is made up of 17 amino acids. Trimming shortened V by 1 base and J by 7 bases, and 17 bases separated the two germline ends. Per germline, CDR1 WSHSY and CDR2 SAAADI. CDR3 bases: TGCGCCAGCAGTGAGTGGATGGCGGGGGCTCGGAATTCACCCCTCCACTTT. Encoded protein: CASSEWMAGARNSPLHF.

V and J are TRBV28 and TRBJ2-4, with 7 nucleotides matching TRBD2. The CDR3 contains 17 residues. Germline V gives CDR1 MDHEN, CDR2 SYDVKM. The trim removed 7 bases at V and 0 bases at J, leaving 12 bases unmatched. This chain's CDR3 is CASTTRVAGIAKNIQYF. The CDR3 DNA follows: TGTGCCAGCACCACAAGAGTAGCGGGCATAGCCAAAAACATTCAGTACTTC.

The CDR3 DNA reads as TGTGCCAGCAGTCCTAGCACAGATACGCAGTATTTT. Its translation is CASSPSTDTQYF. V is TRBV27 and J is TRBJ2-3; no clear D. The V gene's germline CDR1 is MNHEY and CDR2 SMNVEV (reference sequence). The CDR3 is 12 amino acids. The germline V and J ends were trimmed by 5 bases and 0 bases, with 3 bases remaining between them.

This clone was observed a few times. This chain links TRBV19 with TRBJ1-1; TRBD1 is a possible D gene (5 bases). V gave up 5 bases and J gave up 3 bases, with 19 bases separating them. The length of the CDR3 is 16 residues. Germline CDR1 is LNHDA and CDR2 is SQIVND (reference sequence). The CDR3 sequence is CASSPPIGQGYTEAFF. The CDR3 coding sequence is TGTGCCAGTAGTCCTCCCATAGGGCAGGGATACACTGAAGCTTTCTTT.

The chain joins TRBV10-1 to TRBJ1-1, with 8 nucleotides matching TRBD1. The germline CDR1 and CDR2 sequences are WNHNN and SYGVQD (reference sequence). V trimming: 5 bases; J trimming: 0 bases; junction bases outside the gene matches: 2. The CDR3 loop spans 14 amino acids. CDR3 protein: CASSTGGMNTEAFF. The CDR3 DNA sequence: TGCGCCAGCAGTACAGGGGGAATGAACACTGAAGCTTTCTTT.

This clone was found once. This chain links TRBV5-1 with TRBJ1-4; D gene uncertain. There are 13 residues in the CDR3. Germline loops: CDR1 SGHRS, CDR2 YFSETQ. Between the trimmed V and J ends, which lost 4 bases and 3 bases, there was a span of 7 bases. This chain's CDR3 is CASSPQSNEKLFF. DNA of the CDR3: TGCGCCAGCAGCCCACAGTCTAATGAAAAACTGTTTTTT. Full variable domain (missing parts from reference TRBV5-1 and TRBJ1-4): KAGVTQTPRYLIKTRGQQVTLSCSPISGHRSVSWYQQTPGQGLQFLFEYFSETQRNKGNFPGRFSGRQFSNSRSEMNVSTLELGDSALYLCASSPQSNEKLFFGSGTQLSVL.

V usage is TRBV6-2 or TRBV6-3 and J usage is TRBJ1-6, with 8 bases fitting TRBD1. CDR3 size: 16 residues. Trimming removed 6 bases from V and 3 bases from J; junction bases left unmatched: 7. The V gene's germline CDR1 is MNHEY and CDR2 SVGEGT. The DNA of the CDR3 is TGTGCCAGCAGCCCTGGACAGGGTCTCTATAATTCACCCCTCCACTTT. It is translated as CASSPGQGLYNSPLHF.

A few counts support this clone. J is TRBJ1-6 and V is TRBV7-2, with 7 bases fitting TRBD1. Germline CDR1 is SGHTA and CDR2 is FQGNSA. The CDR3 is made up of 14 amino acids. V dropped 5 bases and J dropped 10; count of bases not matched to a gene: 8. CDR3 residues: CASSNRTGISPLHF. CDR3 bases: TGTGCCAGCAGCAACCGGACAGGAATATCACCCCTCCACTTT.

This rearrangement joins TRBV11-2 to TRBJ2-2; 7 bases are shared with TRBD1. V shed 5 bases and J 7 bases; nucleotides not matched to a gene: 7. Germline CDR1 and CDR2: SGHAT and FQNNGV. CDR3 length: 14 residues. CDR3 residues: CASSPQTGRGELFF. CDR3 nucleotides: TGTGCCAGCAGCCCCCAGACAGGGCGCGGGGAGCTGTTTTTT.

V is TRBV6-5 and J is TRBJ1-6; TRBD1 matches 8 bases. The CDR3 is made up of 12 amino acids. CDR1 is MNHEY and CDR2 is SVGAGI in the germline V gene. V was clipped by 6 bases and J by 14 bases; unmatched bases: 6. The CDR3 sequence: CASRDRASSLHF. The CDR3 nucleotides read TGTGCCAGCAGGGACAGGGCCAGTTCCCTCCACTTT.

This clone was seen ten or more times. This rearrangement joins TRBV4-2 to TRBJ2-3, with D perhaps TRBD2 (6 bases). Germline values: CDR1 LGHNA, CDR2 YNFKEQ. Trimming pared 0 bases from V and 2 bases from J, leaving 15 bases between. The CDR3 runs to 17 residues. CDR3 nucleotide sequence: TGTGCCAGCAGCCAAGATCGACTAGTTAGGCCCACAGATACGCAGTATTTT. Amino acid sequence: CASSQDRLVRPTDTQYF.

CDR3 residues: CSASWNRGADPYNEQFF. The CDR3 DNA sequence: TGCAGTGCTAGTTGGAACCGCGGAGCGGACCCTTACAATGAGCAGTTCTTC. The chain carries TRBV20-1 and TRBJ2-1; a weak D match, TRBD2 (5 bases). Germline assignment: CDR1 DFQATT and CDR2 SNEGSKA (reference sequence). V was trimmed by 3 bases and J by 4 bases, leaving 22 bases between them. This CDR3 has 17 amino acids.